This T cell receptor (beta chain) was captured by sequencing in a study of T cell clonality in common variable immunodeficiency. The CDR3 runs to 15 residues. Looked up from germline, CDR1 is DFQATT and CDR2 is SNEGSKA (reference sequence). Trimming took 4 bases from V and 1 from J, leaving 15 bases between them. General study points: Reportedly, TCR beta sequences from common variable immunodeficiency showed fewer deletions and N-nucleotide insertions. CVID subjects shared fewer TCRbeta clones than healthy controls did.

This clone was counted between two and nine times. Its antigen remains unidentified. The read ends 3 residues before the CDR3 terminus; that terminus is restored from the germline J gene. The assay was immunoSEQ multiplex PCR, and TCRdb's table has in-frame clones only and misses some. The sample holds some 19,000 clones, and no clone turns up only once. The V and J genes are TRBV20-1 and TRBJ2-3; a possible D gene is TRBD2 (6 bases). Sequenced: peripheral blood mononuclear cells. The TCR originated in a human donor with common variable immunodeficiency. The covered CDR3 bases are TGCAGTGCTAACCAGCGGGCGACCCGCACAGATACG. It codes for CSANQRATRTDT. The whole CDR3 sequence is CSANQRATRTDTQYF.